A single sample is the source of the 7 T cell receptor beta chains below, sequenced in a study of blood T cell repertoires in COVID-19. Clones were sequenced by immunoSEQ multiplex PCR, and TCRdb holds only the in-frame ones, with some missing. The table lists about 210,000 clones, around 81% of them singletons, with around 4.7% in the top ten. The sequencing sample was made of PBMCs or T cells enriched from blood (not recorded which). Source of these receptors: a man under 40 with acute COVID-19.

The chain links TRBV3-1 (or the pseudogene TRBV3-2) to TRBJ2-3; TRBD2 matches at 14 bases. The ends lost 5 bases at V and 0 bases at J; junction bases unmatched: 7. The germline CDR1 and CDR2 sequences are LGHDT and YNNKEL (reference sequence). The CDR3 loop spans 18 amino acids. CDR3 sequence (DNA): TGTGCCAGCAGCAAGACCGGGACTAGCGGGAGTAGCACAGATACGCAGTATTTT. Translated, it gives CASSKTGTSGSSTDTQYF.

CDR3 sequence reads: CASGGTGPFSPLHF. In DNA, the CDR3 is TGTGCCAGCGGGGGGACAGGGCCGTTTTCACCCCTCCACTTT. The chain is built from TRBV6-5 and TRBJ1-6, with TRBD1 matching over 9 bases. The CDR3 spans 14 residues. V lost 8 bases and J lost 9; bases outside the gene matches: 8. Germline CDR1 MNHEY, CDR2 SVGAGI.

The chain carries TRBV5-6 and TRBJ1-2, with TRBD1 matching over 9 bases. V dropped 3 bases and J dropped 8; count of bases not matched to a gene: 5. Looked up from germline, CDR1 is SGHDT and CDR2 is YYEEEE. This CDR3 is built from 13 residues. CDR3 sequence: CASSWDRASGYTF. The CDR3 coding sequence is TGTGCCAGCAGCTGGGACAGGGCCTCAGGCTACACCTTC.

The chain joins TRBV6-5 to TRBJ1-5; a possible D gene is TRBD1 (5 bases). With 5 bases removed from V and 3 bases from J, the gap between germline ends came to 11 bases. This CDR3 spans 14 amino acids. Germline V lookup: CDR1 MNHEY, CDR2 SVGAGI. CDR3 region: CASSLGRVNQPQHF. In DNA, the CDR3 is TGTGCCAGCAGTCTGGGCAGGGTCAATCAGCCCCAGCATTTT.

The rearrangement joins TRBV28 to TRBJ2-1; 9 positions match TRBD1. Germline V lookup: CDR1 MDHEN, CDR2 SYDVKM. V gave up 3 bases and J gave up 7 bases; unmatched junction bases: 4. This CDR3 contains 14 residues. DNA for the CDR3: TGTGCCAGCAGTTTCGAGACAGGGGGGAATGAGCAGTTCTTC. Protein product: CASSFETGGNEQFF.

V and J are TRBV6-4 and TRBJ2-3; TRBD2 agrees at 15 bases. J lost 1 base, V lost 8 bases, and 7 bases had no gene match. Germline CDR1 and CDR2: MRHNA and SNTAGT. The CDR3 loop spans 17 amino acids. The CDR3 sequence is CASLGLAGGDGTDTQYF. The CDR3 DNA follows: TGTGCCAGCCTTGGACTAGCGGGGGGGGATGGCACAGATACGCAGTATTTT.

This clone occurred a few times. The V gene is TRBV28, the J gene TRBJ1-2; weak D call: TRBD1 (5 bases). Looked up from germline, CDR1 is MDHEN and CDR2 is SYDVKM. This CDR3 contains 15 residues. V dropped 2 bases and J dropped 4 bases, with 14 bases sitting between them. The CDR3 region is CASSLKWTNSYGYTF. CDR3 in DNA: TGTGCCAGCAGTTTAAAGTGGACAAACTCCTATGGCTACACCTTC.